Shown below are 15 T cell receptor beta chains from a single sample sequenced in a study of identifying expanded T cells in peripheral blood. Here immunoSEQ multiplex PCR was the method, and the copy in TCRdb shows in-frame clones only, minus some. Of roughly 100,000 clones listed, roughly 87% were seen once; the top ten hold about a sixth. The sample comprised blood. The receptor set was obtained from a person aged 18 to 70 in good health.

V usage is TRBV6-1 and J usage is TRBJ2-1, with unresolved D. Trimming cost V 0 bases and J 2 bases, with 8 bases left between them. The CDR3 consists of 15 residues. Per germline, CDR1 MNHNS and CDR2 SASEGT. This CDR3 is CASSEARIPYNEQFF. CDR3 nucleotide sequence: TGTGCCAGCAGTGAAGCGCGGATACCCTACAATGAGCAGTTCTTC.

In this sample, this clone turned up once. The chain recombines TRBV5-6 with TRBJ2-6; 7 bases line up with TRBD1. CDR1 SGHDT and CDR2 YYEEEE come from the germline V gene. Trimming removed 2 bases from V and 2 bases from J; junction bases left unmatched: 4. The CDR3 extends over 16 amino acids. CDR3 residues: CASSFTGAPGANVLTF. The CDR3 nucleotides read TGTGCCAGCAGCTTCACAGGGGCCCCTGGGGCCAACGTCCTGACTTTC.

The V gene is TRBV5-5, the J gene TRBJ2-5; 13 nucleotides align to TRBD2. V trimming: 2 bases; J trimming: 2 bases; junction bases outside the gene matches: 6. This CDR3 has 17 amino acids. CDR1 SGHKS and CDR2 YYEKEE come from the germline V gene (reference sequence). CDR3 loop: CASSFRLAGGIQETQYF. The DNA of the CDR3 is TGTGCCAGCAGCTTCCGACTAGCGGGGGGCATTCAAGAGACCCAGTACTTC.

This clone was recorded only once. The genes are TRBV9 and TRBJ2-7; 8 bases are shared with TRBD2. The CDR3 is 15 amino acids. With 0 bases clipped from V and 2 bases from J, the junction kept 4 bases outside the gene matches. CDR1 is SGDLS, CDR2 YYNGEE, per germline. CDR3 sequence: CASSVDGGATYEQYF. The CDR3 region has the DNA TGTGCCAGCAGCGTAGACGGGGGGGCGACCTACGAGCAGTACTTC.

This clone was observed a handful of times. This sequence joins TRBV9 and TRBJ1-4; TRBD1 matches 9 bases. Germline assignment: CDR1 SGDLS and CDR2 YYNGEE. The CDR3 extends over 11 amino acids. With V trimmed by 7 bases and J by 12 bases, 4 bases remained unmatched. CDR3 residues: CASPRQGELFF. CDR3 in DNA: TGTGCCAGCCCAAGACAGGGGGAACTGTTTTTT. The variable domain in full, completed from reference TRBV9 and TRBJ1-4, reads DSGVTQTPKHLITATGQRVTLRCSPRSGDLSVYWYQQSLDQGLQFLIQYYNGEERAKGNILERFSAQQFPDLHSELNLSSLELGDSALYFCASPRQGELFFGSGTQLSVL.

The chain employs TRBV6-5 and TRBJ2-5, with D hard to call. Between the trimmed V and J ends, which lost 2 bases and 4 bases, there was a span of 11 bases. This CDR3 has 14 residues. Germline loops: CDR1 MNHEY, CDR2 SVGAGI. CDR3 residues: CASSYRAGGETQYF. The CDR3 DNA follows: TGTGCCAGCAGTTACAGGGCTGGTGGAGAGACCCAGTACTTC.

The gene calls are TRBV6-1 and TRBJ2-2; TRBD2 agrees at 8 bases. Germline V gene sequence: CDR1 MNHNS, CDR2 SASEGT. This CDR3 region has 16 residues. The V segment lost 4 bases and the J segment 4 bases; nucleotides outside the gene matches: 8. CDR3 protein: CASSAVAGGGTGELFF. In DNA form, the CDR3 reads TGTGCCAGCAGTGCCGTTGCGGGGGGCGGCACCGGGGAGCTGTTTTTT.

A single count supports this clone. The chain is built from TRBV7-2 and TRBJ2-2; 9 bases map to TRBD1. This CDR3 contains 16 residues. Germline trimming cut 4 bases from V and 3 bases from J; bases unmatched to any gene: 6. CDR1 is SGHTA and CDR2 is FQGNSA in the germline V gene. The CDR3 is CASSSWGQGYTGELFF. DNA of the CDR3: TGTGCCAGCAGCTCCTGGGGACAGGGCTACACCGGGGAGCTGTTTTTT.

The chain has TRBV6-6 and TRBJ1-3; TRBD1 aligns across 9 bases. The germline gives CDR1 MNHNY, CDR2 SVGAGI (reference sequence). The CDR3 is 16 amino acids. The V segment lost 5 bases and the J segment 4 bases; nucleotides outside the gene matches: 9. In DNA, the CDR3 is TGTGCCAGCAGTCTCGCCCTTGGACAGGGGGGAAACACCATATATTTT. As protein: CASSLALGQGGNTIYF.

This clone has a single count. The rearrangement uses TRBV2 and TRBJ2-2, with D perhaps assigned TRBD1 or TRBD2 (5 bases each). CDR1 and CDR2 from the germline V gene are SNHLY and FYNNEI. CDR3 size: 15 residues. V shed 8 bases and J shed 3 bases, with 16 bases lying between them. CDR3 in amino acids: CASLSWGSDTGELFF. The CDR3 DNA sequence: TGTGCCAGCCTCAGCTGGGGGTCGGACACCGGGGAGCTGTTTTTT.

This sequence joins TRBV2 and TRBJ2-7; tentatively, D is TRBD1 or TRBD2 (5 bases each). The germline CDR1 and CDR2 sequences are SNHLY and FYNNEI. This CDR3 contains 10 residues. Trimming took 6 bases from V and 9 from J, leaving 9 bases between them. As DNA, the CDR3 is TGTGCCAGCAGCAGGGACGCGCAGTACTTC. Its translation is CASSRDAQYF.

The rearrangement joins TRBV6-6 to TRBJ2-7, with 8 bases aligning to TRBD2. The CDR3 sequence is 16 residues long. J was trimmed by 0 bases and V by 2 bases; bases with no gene match: 6. Germline lookup yields CDR1 MNHNY and CDR2 SVGAGI (reference sequence). The CDR3 loop is CASSYAPGGDSYEQYF. DNA of the CDR3: TGTGCCAGCAGTTACGCCCCCGGGGGGGACTCCTACGAGCAGTACTTC.

The V gene is TRBV7-2, the J gene TRBJ2-1; D might be TRBD2 (6 bases). V lost 3 bases and J 2 bases, leaving 8 bases between the germline ends. From germline, CDR1 is SGHTA and CDR2 FQGNSA. The CDR3 consists of 14 residues. CDR3 sequence reads: CASSFREAYNEQFF. CDR3 nucleotides: TGTGCCAGCAGCTTCAGGGAGGCCTACAATGAGCAGTTCTTC.

This clone appeared once. The genes are TRBV2 and TRBJ1-6, with a possible D match to TRBD1 (6 bases). Germline V gene sequence: CDR1 SNHLY, CDR2 FYNNEI. V shed 7 bases and J shed 6 bases, with 16 bases lying between them. This CDR3 comprises 15 residues. DNA for the CDR3: TGTGCCAGCACCGAGCAGGGACAATTTAATTCACCCCTCCACTTT. It is translated as CASTEQGQFNSPLHF.

The V call is TRBV7-7, the J call TRBJ2-7, with 7 bases matching TRBD1. The ends lost 5 bases at V and 4 bases at J; junction bases unmatched: 8. The CDR3 spans 14 residues. CDR1 is SSHAT, CDR2 FNYEAQ, per germline (reference sequence). CDR3 loop: CASSPSTGRYEQYF. The CDR3 coding sequence is TGTGCCAGCAGCCCCTCGACAGGGCGGTACGAGCAGTACTTC. The variable domain in full, completed from reference TRBV7-7 and TRBJ2-7, reads GAGVSQSPRYKVTKRGQDVTLRCDPISSHATLYWYQQALGQGPEFLTYFNYEAQPDKSGLPSDRFSAERPEGSISTLTIQRTEQRDSAMYRCASSPSTGRYEQYFGPGTRLTVT.